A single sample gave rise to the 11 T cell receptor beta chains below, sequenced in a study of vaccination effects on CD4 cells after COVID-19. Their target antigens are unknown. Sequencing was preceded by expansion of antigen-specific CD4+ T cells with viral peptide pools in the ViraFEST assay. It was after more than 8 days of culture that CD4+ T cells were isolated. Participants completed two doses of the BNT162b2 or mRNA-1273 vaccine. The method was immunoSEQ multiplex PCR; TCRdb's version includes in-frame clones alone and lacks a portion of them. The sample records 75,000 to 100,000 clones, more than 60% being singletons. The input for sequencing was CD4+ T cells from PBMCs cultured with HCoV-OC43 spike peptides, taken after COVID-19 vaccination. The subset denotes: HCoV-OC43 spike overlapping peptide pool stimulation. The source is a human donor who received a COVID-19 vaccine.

The CDR3 loop is CASSRTTSQGNTIYF. CDR3 coding DNA: TGTGCCAGCAGCCGCACAACATCCCAAGGAAACACCATATATTTT. The genes are TRBV14 and TRBJ1-3; D ambiguous. Deletions cut 4 bases from V and 4 bases from J, with 14 bases between. The germline V gene has CDR1 SGHDN and CDR2 FVKESK. The CDR3 loop spans 15 amino acids.

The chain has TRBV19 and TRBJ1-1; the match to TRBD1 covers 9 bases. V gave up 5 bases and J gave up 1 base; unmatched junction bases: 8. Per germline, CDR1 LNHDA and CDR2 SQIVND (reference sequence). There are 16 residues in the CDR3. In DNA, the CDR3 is TGTGCCAGTAGTCCTCGGACAGGGGCGGGGAACACTGAAGCTTTCTTT. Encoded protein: CASSPRTGAGNTEAFF.

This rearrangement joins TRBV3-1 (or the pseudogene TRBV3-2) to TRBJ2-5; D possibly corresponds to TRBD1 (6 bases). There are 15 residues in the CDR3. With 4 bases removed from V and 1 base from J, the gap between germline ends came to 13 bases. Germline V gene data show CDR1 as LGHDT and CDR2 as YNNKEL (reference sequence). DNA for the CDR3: TGTGCCAGCAGCCGGTCCTGGACAGTCCAAGAGACCCAGTACTTC. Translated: CASSRSWTVQETQYF.

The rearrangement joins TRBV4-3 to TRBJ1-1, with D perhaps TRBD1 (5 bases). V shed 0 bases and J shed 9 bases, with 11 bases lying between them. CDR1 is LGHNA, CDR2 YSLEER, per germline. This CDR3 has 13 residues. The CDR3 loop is CASSQEGPGQAFF. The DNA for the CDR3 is TGCGCCAGCAGCCAAGAGGGACCGGGGCAAGCTTTCTTT.

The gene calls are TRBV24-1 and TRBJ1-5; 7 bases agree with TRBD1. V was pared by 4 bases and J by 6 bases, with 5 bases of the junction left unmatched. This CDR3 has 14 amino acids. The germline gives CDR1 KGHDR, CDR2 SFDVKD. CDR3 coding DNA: TGTGCCACCAGTGACCCACAGGGGACTCAGCCCCAGCATTTT. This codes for CATSDPQGTQPQHF.

CDR3 nucleotide sequence: TGTGCCAGCAGTTCCTTAGGGCAGTCTTTAGGGAGCAATCAGCCCCAGCATTTT. Translating it yields CASSSLGQSLGSNQPQHF. The chain couples TRBV28 to TRBJ1-5; D is ambiguous. This CDR3 has 18 residues. With 4 bases removed from V and 1 base from J, the gap between germline ends came to 20 bases. The germline gives CDR1 MDHEN, CDR2 SYDVKM.

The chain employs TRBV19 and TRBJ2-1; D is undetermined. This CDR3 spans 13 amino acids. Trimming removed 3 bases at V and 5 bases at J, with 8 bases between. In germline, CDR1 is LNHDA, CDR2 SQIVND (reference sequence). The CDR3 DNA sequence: TGTGCCAGTAGTATTGGTCTTAACAATGAGCAGTTCTTC. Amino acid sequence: CASSIGLNNEQFF.

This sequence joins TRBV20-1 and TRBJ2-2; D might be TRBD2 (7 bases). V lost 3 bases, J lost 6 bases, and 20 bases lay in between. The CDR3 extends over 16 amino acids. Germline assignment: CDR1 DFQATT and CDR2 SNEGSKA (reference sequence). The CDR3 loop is CSASSGGAFLSGELFF. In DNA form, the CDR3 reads TGCAGTGCTAGTAGTGGGGGGGCGTTTTTATCCGGGGAGCTGTTTTTT.

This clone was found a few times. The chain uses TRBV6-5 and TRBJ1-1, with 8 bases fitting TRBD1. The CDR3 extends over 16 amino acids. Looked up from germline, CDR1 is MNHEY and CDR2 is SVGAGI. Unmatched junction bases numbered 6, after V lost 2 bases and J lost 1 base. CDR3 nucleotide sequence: TGTGCCAGCAGTTACGGCGGCAGGGGGCAGAACACTGAAGCTTTCTTT. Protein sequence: CASSYGGRGQNTEAFF.

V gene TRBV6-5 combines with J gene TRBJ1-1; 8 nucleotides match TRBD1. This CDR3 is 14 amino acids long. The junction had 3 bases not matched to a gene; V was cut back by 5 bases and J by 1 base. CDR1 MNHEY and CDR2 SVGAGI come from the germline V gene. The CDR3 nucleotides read TGTGCCAGCAGTCGGACAGGGCAGAACACTGAAGCTTTCTTT. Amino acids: CASSRTGQNTEAFF.

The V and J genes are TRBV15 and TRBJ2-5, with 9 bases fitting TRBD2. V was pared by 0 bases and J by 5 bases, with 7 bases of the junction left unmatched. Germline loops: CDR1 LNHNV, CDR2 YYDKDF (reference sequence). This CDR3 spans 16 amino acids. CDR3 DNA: TGTGCCACCAGCAGAGATCGGCTAGCGGGGAGGGAGACCCAGTACTTC. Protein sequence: CATSRDRLAGRETQYF.